A single sample is the source of the 5 T cell receptor beta chains below, sequenced in a study of blood T cell repertoires in COVID-19. Some clones are missing from TCRdb's copy, which holds only in-frame ones; the method was immunoSEQ multiplex PCR. The repertoire holds roughly 52,000 clones, with approximately 82% as singletons. Material: peripheral blood. The receptor set was obtained from a human donor in a cohort sampled during active or convalescent COVID-19.

This chain uses TRBV6-2 or TRBV6-3 with TRBJ2-1; TRBD2 matches 11 bases. This CDR3 region has 16 residues. V was pared by 5 bases and J by 9 bases, with 12 bases of the junction left unmatched. Germline-derived CDR1 and CDR2 are MNHEY and SVGEGT. The CDR3 loop reads CASSTLISGGAFEQFF. The CDR3 region has the DNA TGTGCCAGCAGTACCCTTATTAGCGGGGGGGCTTTTGAGCAGTTCTTC.

This clone showed up just once. The V gene is TRBV11-3, the J gene TRBJ2-7; 10 positions match TRBD1. After removal of 3 bases from V and 6 bases from J, the junction contained 8 bases not matched to a gene. There are 15 residues in the CDR3. In germline, CDR1 is SGHNT, CDR2 YENEEA. The CDR3 coding sequence is TGTGCCAGCAGCTTTGCCTCGGACAGGGGGACCGAGCAGTACTTC. Amino acid sequence: CASSFASDRGTEQYF.

CDR3 DNA sequence: TGTGCCAGCAGTTACTCCTCCAGGGCTAACTATGGCTACACCTTC. It yields the protein CASSYSSRANYGYTF. The rearrangement links TRBV6-2 or TRBV6-3 to TRBJ1-2; D is perhaps TRBD1 (5 bases). This CDR3 spans 15 amino acids. Trimming pared 0 bases from V and 0 bases from J, leaving 8 bases between. Germline CDR1 and CDR2: MNHEY and SVGEGT.

This chain links TRBV18 with TRBJ1-1, with TRBD1 matching 8 bases. After removal of 4 bases from V and 0 bases from J, the junction contained 4 bases not matched to a gene. CDR1 and CDR2 (germline): KGHSH, LQKENI. CDR3 length: 15 amino acids. The CDR3 here is CASSLGTGMNTEAFF. CDR3 sequence (DNA): TGTGCCAGCTCACTCGGGACAGGTATGAACACTGAAGCTTTCTTT.

The sample holds one count of this clone. The chain joins TRBV7-6 to TRBJ1-1; D remains ambiguous. V shed 0 bases and J shed 0 bases, with 8 bases lying between them. CDR3 length: 15 amino acids. Per germline, CDR1 SGHVS and CDR2 FNYEAQ. CDR3 sequence reads: CASSLAEVMNTEAFF. The CDR3 DNA is TGTGCCAGCAGCTTAGCGGAGGTGATGAACACTGAAGCTTTCTTT.